These T cell receptor beta chains were read from a single sample in a study of blood T cell repertoires in COVID-19. Produced via immunoSEQ multiplex PCR; TCRdb's table is partial and in-frame only. The sample lists about 100,000 clones, about two thirds seen once, with roughly 2% in the top ten. The sequenced material came from peripheral blood. These TCRs come from a woman in her 40s with acute or convalescent COVID-19. Each CDR3 is given with its conserved first and last residue. Each record gives: J gene, V gene, CDR3 protein.

J gene: TRBJ1-1; V gene: TRBV15; CDR3 protein: CATSRGGGEIGVAFF
J gene: TRBJ2-7; V gene: TRBV27; CDR3 protein: CASSQGGQAYEQYF
J gene: TRBJ1-1; V gene: TRBV10-3; CDR3 protein: CAIRRDNEAFF
J gene: TRBJ2-1; V gene: TRBV9; CDR3 protein: CASSVEQDAEQFF
J gene: TRBJ1-4; V gene: TRBV2; CDR3 protein: CASLRREGYEKLFF
J gene: TRBJ2-2; V gene: TRBV24-1; CDR3 protein: CATSDFPPGSGENTGELFF
J gene: TRBJ2-1; V gene: TRBV19; CDR3 protein: CASSRDSFNEQFF
J gene: TRBJ2-7; V gene: TRBV9; CDR3 protein: CASSGDRGSYEQYF
J gene: TRBJ2-6; V gene: TRBV7-6; CDR3 protein: CASSVRGTSGGSGANVLTF
J gene: TRBJ1-1; V gene: TRBV7-8; CDR3 protein: CASSTRQGEAFF
J gene: TRBJ2-5; V gene: TRBV5-1; CDR3 protein: CASSFRQGASETQYF
J gene: TRBJ1-5; V gene: TRBV12-3/TRBV12-4; CDR3 protein: CASSLEQQPQHF
J gene: TRBJ1-3; V gene: TRBV29-1; CDR3 protein: CSVESTGGSGNTIYF
J gene: TRBJ1-5; V gene: TRBV25-1; CDR3 protein: CASSGQNSNQPQHF
J gene: TRBJ2-3; V gene: TRBV5-6; CDR3 protein: CASSAPVSTDTQYF
J gene: TRBJ2-5; V gene: TRBV5-1; CDR3 protein: CASSAIGTGGVETQYF
J gene: TRBJ1-3; V gene: TRBV5-1; CDR3 protein: CASSSQGAGNTIYF
J gene: TRBJ2-2; V gene: TRBV6-6; CDR3 protein: CASKSGSTGELFF
J gene: TRBJ1-2; V gene: TRBV19; CDR3 protein: CASSTQGVGYGYTF
J gene: TRBJ1-1; V gene: TRBV19; CDR3 protein: CASSTRVETEAFF
J gene: TRBJ2-5; V gene: TRBV28; CDR3 protein: CASSAPSGEWETQYF
J gene: TRBJ2-5; V gene: TRBV4-3; CDR3 protein: CASGYSGNGQETQYF
J gene: TRBJ2-7; V gene: TRBV7-9; CDR3 protein: CASSLDSFSYEQYF
J gene: TRBJ2-3; V gene: TRBV5-4; CDR3 protein: CASSLAGETDTQYF
J gene: TRBJ2-2; V gene: TRBV30; CDR3 protein: CAWSVPGQAHTGELFF
J gene: TRBJ2-1; V gene: TRBV12-2; CDR3 protein: CASRLGCGGGMNEQFF
J gene: TRBJ2-7; V gene: TRBV4-3; CDR3 protein: CASSPATGGYEQYF
J gene: TRBJ1-5; V gene: TRBV7-8; CDR3 protein: CASSLGTGSDQPQHF
J gene: TRBJ1-2; V gene: TRBV5-1; CDR3 protein: CASSFQDTFGYTF